Presented here are 7 T cell receptor beta chains from one specimen sequenced in a study of blood T cell repertoires in COVID-19 (dated by TCRdb to 2018 to 2020). Libraries were constructed by the immunoSEQ multiplex PCR assay. TCRdb obtained this table from immuneACCESS and retained in-frame rearrangements with V and J assigned. These tables miss some clones; where compared with another copy, unresolved V genes account for less than half of the shortfall, and the remainder is unexplained. The sample records 150,000 to 200,000 clones, 80% to 85% of which are singletons. The top ten clonotypes cover more than 12% of the sample. The specimen was peripheral blood. These TCRs come from a woman in her 70s with COVID-19, enrolled during active disease.

The chain combines TRBV25-1 with TRBJ2-1, with 7 bases identical to TRBD2. Germline V gene data show CDR1 as MGHDK and CDR2 as SYGVNS. CDR3 length: 15 amino acids. V shed 6 bases, J shed 5 bases, and the junction held 10 bases outside the gene matches. The CDR3 here is CASSRIPSGDNEQFF. The CDR3 nucleotides are TGTGCCAGCAGCAGAATACCCAGCGGGGACAATGAGCAGTTCTTC.

The V and J genes are TRBV29-1 and TRBJ2-1; possibly TRBD1 for D (7 bases). The CDR3 sequence is 14 residues long. Trimming took 4 bases from V and 2 from J, leaving 12 bases between them. Looked up from germline, CDR1 is SQVTM and CDR2 is ANQGSEA. CDR3 amino acids: CSVGQGGAYNEQFF. CDR3 nucleotide sequence: TGCAGCGTTGGGCAGGGGGGCGCCTACAATGAGCAGTTCTTC.

This chain joins TRBV18 and TRBJ2-7; weak D call: TRBD1 (5 bases). V dropped 4 bases and J dropped 2 bases, with 15 bases sitting between them. The CDR3 runs 15 residues. CDR1 is KGHSH, CDR2 LQKENI, per germline. CDR3 nucleotide sequence: TGTGCCAGCTCACAAGGTTCTCAGGGAACCTACGAGCAGTACGTC. Translated, it gives CASSQGSQGTYEQYV.

The chain joins TRBV7-3 to TRBJ2-1; D possibly corresponds to TRBD2 (5 bases). The germline V and J ends were trimmed by 4 bases and 4 bases, with 14 bases remaining between them. The CDR3 totals 15 residues. Germline V gene lookup returns CDR1 SGHTA and CDR2 FQGTGA. CDR3 protein: CASSSRSGNYNEQFF. In DNA form, the CDR3 reads TGTGCCAGCAGCTCTCGTTCGGGGAATTACAATGAGCAGTTCTTC. Supplemented by reference TRBV7-3 and TRBJ2-1, the full variable domain reads GAGVSQTPSNKVTEKGKYVELRCDPISGHTALYWYRQSLGQGPEFLIYFQGTGAADDSGLPNDRFFAVRPEGSVSTLKIQRTERGDSAVYLCASSSRSGNYNEQFFGPGTRLTVL.

CDR3 nucleotide sequence: TGTGCCAGCAGACCACTAGCGGGAGTACAAGAGACCCAGTACTTC. As protein: CASRPLAGVQETQYF. The V and J genes are TRBV3-1 (or the pseudogene TRBV3-2) and TRBJ2-5; 11 bases match TRBD2. V lost 6 bases to trimming and J lost 2 bases; unmatched junction nucleotides: 5. The CDR3 covers 15 residues. Germline CDR1 LGHDT, CDR2 YNNKEL (reference sequence).

This clone has just one count. The J gene is TRBJ2-1, the V gene TRBV6-5; D remains ambiguous. V lost 9 bases, J lost 4 bases, and 4 bases lay in between. The CDR3 consists of 10 residues. Germline V gene sequence: CDR1 MNHEY, CDR2 SVGAGI. The CDR3 nucleotides are TGTGCCAGTTCTTACAATGAGCAGTTCTTC. This translates into CASSYNEQFF.

CDR3: CASSRATSGSYNEQFF. For the CDR3, the DNA is TGTGCCAGCAGCCGAGCCACTAGCGGGTCCTACAATGAGCAGTTCTTC. The chain uses TRBV6-6 and TRBJ2-1; TRBD2 agrees at 9 bases. The junction had 7 bases not matched to a gene; V was cut back by 6 bases and J by 1 base. In germline, CDR1 is MNHNY, CDR2 SVGAGI (reference sequence). This CDR3 comprises 16 residues.